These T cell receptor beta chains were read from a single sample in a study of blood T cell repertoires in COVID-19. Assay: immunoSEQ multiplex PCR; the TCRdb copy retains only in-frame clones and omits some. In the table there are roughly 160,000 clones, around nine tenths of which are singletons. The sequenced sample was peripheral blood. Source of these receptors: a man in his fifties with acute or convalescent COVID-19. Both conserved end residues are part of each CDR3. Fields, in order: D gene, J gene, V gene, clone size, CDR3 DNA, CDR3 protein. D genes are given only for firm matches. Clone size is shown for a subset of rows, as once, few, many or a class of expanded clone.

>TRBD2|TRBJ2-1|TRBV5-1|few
TGCGCCAGCAGCCGGGGACTAGCGGGGTACAATGAGCAGTTCTTC
CASSRGLAGYNEQFF
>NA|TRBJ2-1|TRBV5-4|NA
TGTGCCAGCAGCTCCATCAATGAGCAGTTCTTC
CASSSINEQFF
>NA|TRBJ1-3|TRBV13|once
TGTGCCAGCAGCTCGAGGACAGTCTTGGCCTCTGGAAACACCATATATTTT
CASSSRTVLASGNTIYF
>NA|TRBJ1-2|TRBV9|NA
TGTGCCAGCCGGGGGGAAAGGGATAGCTACACCTTC
CASRGERDSYTF
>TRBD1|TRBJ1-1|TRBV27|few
TGTGCCAGCAGTGATCACAGGGGAAACACTGAAGCTTTCTTT
CASSDHRGNTEAFF
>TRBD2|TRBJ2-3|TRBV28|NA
TGTGCCAGCAGTTTAGGCGGGAGAACAGATACGCAGTATTTT
CASSLGGRTDTQYF
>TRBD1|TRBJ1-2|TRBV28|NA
TGTGCCAGCAGTTCAGGGACAGGGACGCTCTATGGCTACACCTTC
CASSSGTGTLYGYTF
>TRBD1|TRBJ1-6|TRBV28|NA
TGTGCCAGCAGTTTAGGGGGGGCACAGGGGGCGAGTTCACCCCTCCACTTT
CASSLGGAQGASSPLHF
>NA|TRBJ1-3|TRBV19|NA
TGTGCCAGTAGTATTCAGTTCTCTGGAAACACCATATATTTT
CASSIQFSGNTIYF
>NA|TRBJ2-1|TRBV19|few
TGTGCCAGTGTGAGCGGAATCGAGCAGTTCTTC
CASVSGIEQFF
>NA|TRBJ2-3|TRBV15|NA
TGTGCCACCAGCAGAGATCCCTCAGATACGCAGTATTTT
CATSRDPSDTQYF
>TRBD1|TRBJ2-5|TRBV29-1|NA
TGCAGCGTCGCAAGGGGGACAGGGAATCGCCAAGAGACCCAGTACTTC
CSVARGTGNRQETQYF
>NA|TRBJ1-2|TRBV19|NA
TGTGCCAGTAGTCGAGCAGGCTCTAACTATGGCTACACCTTC
CASSRAGSNYGYTF
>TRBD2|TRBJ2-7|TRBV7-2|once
TGTGCCAGCAGCTTTAATCTCGGGGCTAGCGGGTTAACCTACGAGCAGTACTTC
CASSFNLGASGLTYEQYF
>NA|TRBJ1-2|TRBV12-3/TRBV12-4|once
TGTGCCAGCACCCCACCAGGGATTGGCTACACCTTC
CASTPPGIGYTF
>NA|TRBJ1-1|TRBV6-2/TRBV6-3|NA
TGTGCCAGCAGTCCCGACACTGAAGCTTTCTTT
CASSPDTEAFF
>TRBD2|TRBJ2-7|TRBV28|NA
TGTGCCAGCAGTCTAGCGGTTTACTCCTACGAGCAGTACTTC
CASSLAVYSYEQYF
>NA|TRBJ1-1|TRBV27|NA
TGTGCCAGCAGTACAGACACTTCCCGATACACTGAAGCTTTCTTT
CASSTDTSRYTEAFF
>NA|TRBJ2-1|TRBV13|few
TGTGCCAGCAGCCAAGGGGCGTACAATGAGCAGTTCTTC
CASSQGAYNEQFF
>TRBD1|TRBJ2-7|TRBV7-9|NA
TGTGCCAGCAGCTCCTGGTGGGGACAGGGGGAGGACGAGCAGTACTTC
CASSSWWGQGEDEQYF
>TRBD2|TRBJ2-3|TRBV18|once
TGTGCCAGCTCACCGGATTGGACTAGCGGAAAAGATACGCAGTATTTT
CASSPDWTSGKDTQYF